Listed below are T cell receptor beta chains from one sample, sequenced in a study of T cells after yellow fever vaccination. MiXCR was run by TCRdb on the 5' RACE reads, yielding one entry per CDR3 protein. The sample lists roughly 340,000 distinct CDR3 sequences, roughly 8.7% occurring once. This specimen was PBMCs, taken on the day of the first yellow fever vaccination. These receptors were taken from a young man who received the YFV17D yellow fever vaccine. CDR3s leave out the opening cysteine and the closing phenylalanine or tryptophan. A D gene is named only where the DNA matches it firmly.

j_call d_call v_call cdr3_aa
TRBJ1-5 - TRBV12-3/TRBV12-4 ASSLFGRGHQPQH
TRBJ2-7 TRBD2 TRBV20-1 SARGLAGRESYEQY
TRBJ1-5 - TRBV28 ASMVASNQPQH
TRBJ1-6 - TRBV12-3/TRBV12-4 ASSRIGGAGSPLH
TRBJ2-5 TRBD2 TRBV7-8 ASSLGLAGGRLRETQY
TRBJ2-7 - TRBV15 ATSRVMVAPNEQY
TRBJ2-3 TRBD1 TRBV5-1 ASSSWGTGSTDTQY
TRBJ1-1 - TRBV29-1 SGYKLMNTEAF
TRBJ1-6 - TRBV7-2 ASRPRTPRNSPLH
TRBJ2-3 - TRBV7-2 ASSLRKADTQY
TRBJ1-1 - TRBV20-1 SARTSLMNTEAF
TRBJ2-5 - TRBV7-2 ASSLRGEKTQY
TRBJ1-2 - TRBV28 ASSLVRAPYGYT
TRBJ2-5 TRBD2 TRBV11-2 ASSIRLAGGETQY
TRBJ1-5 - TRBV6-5 ASSYGPNQPQH
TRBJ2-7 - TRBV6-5 ASSYGQGPYEQY
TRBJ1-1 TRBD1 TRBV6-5 ASSYSPTGVNTEAF
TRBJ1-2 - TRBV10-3 ATREAESSYGYT
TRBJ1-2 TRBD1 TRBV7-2 ASSLAETGRHGYT